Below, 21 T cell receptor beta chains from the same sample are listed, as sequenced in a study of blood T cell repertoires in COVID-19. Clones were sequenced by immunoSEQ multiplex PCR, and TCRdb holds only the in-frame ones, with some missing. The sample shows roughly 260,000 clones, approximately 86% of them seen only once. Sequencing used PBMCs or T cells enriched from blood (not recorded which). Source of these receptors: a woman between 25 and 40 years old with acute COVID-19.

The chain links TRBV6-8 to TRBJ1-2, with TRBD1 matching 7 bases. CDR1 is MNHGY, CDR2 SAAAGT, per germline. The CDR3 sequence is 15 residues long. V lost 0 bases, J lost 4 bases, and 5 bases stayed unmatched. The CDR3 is CASSYSQTGFYGYTF. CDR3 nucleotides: TGTGCCAGCAGTTACTCGCAGACAGGGTTCTATGGCTACACCTTC.

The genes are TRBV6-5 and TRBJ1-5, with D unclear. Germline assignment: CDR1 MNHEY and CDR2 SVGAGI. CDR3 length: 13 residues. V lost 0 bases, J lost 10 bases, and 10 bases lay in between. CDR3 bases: TGTGCCAGCAGTTACTCGATTAAACAACCCCAGCATTTT. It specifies CASSYSIKQPQHF.

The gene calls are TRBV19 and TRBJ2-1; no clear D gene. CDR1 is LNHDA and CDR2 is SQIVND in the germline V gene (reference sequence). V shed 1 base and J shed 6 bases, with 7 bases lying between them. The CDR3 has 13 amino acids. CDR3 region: CASSIVPGNEQFF. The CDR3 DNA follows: TGTGCCAGTAGTATAGTCCCCGGCAATGAGCAGTTCTTC.

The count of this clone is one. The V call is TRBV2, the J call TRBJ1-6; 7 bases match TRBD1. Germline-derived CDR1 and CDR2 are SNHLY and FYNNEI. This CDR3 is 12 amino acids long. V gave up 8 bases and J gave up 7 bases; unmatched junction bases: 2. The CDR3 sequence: CASQTGNSPLHF. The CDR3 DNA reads TGTGCCAGCCAGACAGGGAATTCACCCCTCCACTTT.

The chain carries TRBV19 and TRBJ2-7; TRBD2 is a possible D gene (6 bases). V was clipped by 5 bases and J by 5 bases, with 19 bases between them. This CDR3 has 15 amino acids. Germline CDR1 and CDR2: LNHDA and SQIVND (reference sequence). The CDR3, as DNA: TGTGCCAGTAGTTCCCAAGTGGCAGGGACTGACGAGCAGTACTTC. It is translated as CASSSQVAGTDEQYF.

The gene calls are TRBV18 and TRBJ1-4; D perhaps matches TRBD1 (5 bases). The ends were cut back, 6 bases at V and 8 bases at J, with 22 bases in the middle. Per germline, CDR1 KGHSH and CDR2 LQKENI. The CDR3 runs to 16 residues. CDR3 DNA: TGTGCCAGCTCCCGTTTCCGGGACTCCCAGACGGAAAAACTGTTTTTT. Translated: CASSRFRDSQTEKLFF.

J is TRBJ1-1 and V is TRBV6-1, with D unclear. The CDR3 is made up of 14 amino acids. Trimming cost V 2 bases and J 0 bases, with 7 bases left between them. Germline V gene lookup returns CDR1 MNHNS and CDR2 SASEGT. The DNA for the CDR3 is TGTGCCAGCAGTGAATCAGATCTGAACACTGAAGCTTTCTTT. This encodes CASSESDLNTEAFF.

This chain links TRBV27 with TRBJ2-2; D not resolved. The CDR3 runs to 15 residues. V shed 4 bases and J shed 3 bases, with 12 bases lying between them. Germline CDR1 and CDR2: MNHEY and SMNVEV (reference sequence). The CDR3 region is CASSSRGGDTGELFF. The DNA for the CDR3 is TGTGCCAGCAGTTCCCGTGGTGGAGACACCGGGGAGCTGTTTTTT.

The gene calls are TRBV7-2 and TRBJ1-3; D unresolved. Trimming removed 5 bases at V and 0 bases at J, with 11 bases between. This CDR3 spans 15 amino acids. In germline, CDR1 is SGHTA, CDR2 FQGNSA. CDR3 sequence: CASSNLPLSGNTIYF. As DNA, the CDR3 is TGTGCCAGCAGCAATCTCCCACTCTCTGGAAACACCATATATTTT.

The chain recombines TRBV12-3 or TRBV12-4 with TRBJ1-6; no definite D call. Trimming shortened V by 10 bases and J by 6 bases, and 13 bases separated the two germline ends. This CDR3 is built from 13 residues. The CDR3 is CATRTSGNSPLHF. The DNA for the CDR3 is TGTGCCACCCGTACTTCGGGTAATTCACCCCTCCACTTT.

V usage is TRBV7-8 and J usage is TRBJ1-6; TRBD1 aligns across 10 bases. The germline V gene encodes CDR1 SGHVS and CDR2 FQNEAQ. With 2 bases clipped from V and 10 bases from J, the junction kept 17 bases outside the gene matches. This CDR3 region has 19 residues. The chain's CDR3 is CASSLFGTGASPGGSPLHF. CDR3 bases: TGTGCCAGCAGCTTATTCGGGACAGGGGCCTCTCCAGGAGGGTCACCCCTCCACTTT.

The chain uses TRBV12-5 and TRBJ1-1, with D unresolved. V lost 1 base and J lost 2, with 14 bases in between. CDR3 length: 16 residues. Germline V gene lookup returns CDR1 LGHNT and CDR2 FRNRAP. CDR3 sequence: CASGLGAGHFNTEAFF. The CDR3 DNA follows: TGTGCTAGTGGTTTGGGGGCAGGCCATTTTAACACTGAAGCTTTCTTT.

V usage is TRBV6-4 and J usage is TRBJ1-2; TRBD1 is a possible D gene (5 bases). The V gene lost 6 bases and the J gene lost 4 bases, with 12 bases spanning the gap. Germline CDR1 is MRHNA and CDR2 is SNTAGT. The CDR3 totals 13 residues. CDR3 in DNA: TGTGCCAGCAGCGCGACAGATGGCTATGGCTACACCTTC. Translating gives CASSATDGYGYTF.

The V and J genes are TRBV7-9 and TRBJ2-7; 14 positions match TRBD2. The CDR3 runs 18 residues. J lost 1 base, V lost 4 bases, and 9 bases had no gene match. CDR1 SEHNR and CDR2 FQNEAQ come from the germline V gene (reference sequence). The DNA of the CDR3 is TGTGCCAGCAGCTCGACTAGCGGGGGGGCCCAAGGATCCTACGAGCAGTACTTC. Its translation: CASSSTSGGAQGSYEQYF.

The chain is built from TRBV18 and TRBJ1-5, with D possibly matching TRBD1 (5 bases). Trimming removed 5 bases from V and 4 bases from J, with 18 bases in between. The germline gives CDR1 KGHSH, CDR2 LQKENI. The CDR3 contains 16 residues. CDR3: CASSYDSSSRNQPQHF. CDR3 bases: TGTGCCAGCTCATACGACAGTTCAAGCCGAAATCAGCCCCAGCATTTT. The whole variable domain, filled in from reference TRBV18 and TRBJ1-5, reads NAGVMQNPRHLVRRRGQEARLRCSPMKGHSHVYWYRQLPEEGLKFMVYLQKENIIDESGMPKERFSAEFPKEGPSILRIQQVVRGDSAAYFCASSYDSSSRNQPQHFGDGTRLSIL.

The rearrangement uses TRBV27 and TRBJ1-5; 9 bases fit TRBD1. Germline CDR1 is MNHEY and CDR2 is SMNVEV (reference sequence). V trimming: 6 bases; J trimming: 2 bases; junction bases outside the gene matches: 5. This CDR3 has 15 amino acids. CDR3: CASRPRDRGNQPQHF. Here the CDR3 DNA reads TGTGCCAGCAGACCCCGGGACAGGGGCAATCAGCCCCAGCATTTT.

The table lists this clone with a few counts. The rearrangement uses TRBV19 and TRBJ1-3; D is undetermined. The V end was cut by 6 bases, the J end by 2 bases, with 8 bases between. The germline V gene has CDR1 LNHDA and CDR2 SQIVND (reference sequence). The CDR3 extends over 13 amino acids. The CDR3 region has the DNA TGTGCCAGTAGGAGGGATGCTGGAAACACCATATATTTT. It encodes CASRRDAGNTIYF. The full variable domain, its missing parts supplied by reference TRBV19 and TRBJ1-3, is DGGITQSPKYLFRKEGQNVTLSCEQNLNHDAMYWYRQDPGQGLRLIYYSQIVNDFQKGDIAEGYSVSREKKESFPLTVTSAQKNPTAFYLCASRRDAGNTIYFGEGSWLTVV.

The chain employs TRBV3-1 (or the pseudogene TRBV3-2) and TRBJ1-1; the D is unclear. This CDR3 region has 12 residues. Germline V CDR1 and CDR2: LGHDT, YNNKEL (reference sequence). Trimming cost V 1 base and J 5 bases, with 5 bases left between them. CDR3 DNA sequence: TGTGCCAGCAGCCAAGCTGAGACTGAAGCTTTCTTT. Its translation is CASSQAETEAFF.

The CDR3 is CASSLVPGGDYEQYF. CDR3 nucleotides: TGTGCCAGCAGCTTAGTGCCGGGGGGGGACTACGAGCAGTACTTC. The rearrangement joins TRBV7-2 to TRBJ2-7; TRBD2 matches 8 bases. Germline trimming cut 1 base from V and 3 bases from J; bases unmatched to any gene: 5. The V gene's germline CDR1 is SGHTA and CDR2 FQGNSA. The CDR3 is 15 residues long.

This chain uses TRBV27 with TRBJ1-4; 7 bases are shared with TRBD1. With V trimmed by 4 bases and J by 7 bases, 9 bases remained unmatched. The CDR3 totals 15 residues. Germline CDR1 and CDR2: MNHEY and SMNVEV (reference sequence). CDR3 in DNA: TGTGCCAGCAGTTCAACAGGGGCCAGAGGTGAAAAACTGTTTTTT. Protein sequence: CASSSTGARGEKLFF.

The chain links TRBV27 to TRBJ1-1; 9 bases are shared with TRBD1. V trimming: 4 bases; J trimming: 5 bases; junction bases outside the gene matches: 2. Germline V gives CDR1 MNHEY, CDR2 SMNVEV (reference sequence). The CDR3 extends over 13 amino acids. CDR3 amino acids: CASSWTGETEAFF. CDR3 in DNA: TGTGCCAGCAGTTGGACAGGGGAAACTGAAGCTTTCTTT.